This TCR beta chain derives from a study of cytotoxic CD8 clonotypes in ibrutinib-treated CLL. Study overall: Patients gave response samples after a median roughly 11 months of treatment, range 6 to 36. Mean productive templates were about 260,000; mean productive rearrangements were around 93,000.

Method: immunoSEQ multiplex PCR; TCRdb's copy keeps in-frame clones and lacks some. The sample includes 90,000 to 150,000 clones, about 58% of them seen just once. Details on this clone: The antigen is unknown.

Germline assignment: CDR1 SGHVS and CDR2 FNYEAQ. This CDR3 is built from 15 residues. V was clipped by 3 bases and J by 0 bases, with 12 bases between them. Study findings and constraints: Age-matched healthy donor levels were exceeded by baseline clonality, which tracked circulating CD8+ T-cell counts. At progression, clonality fell back toward baseline after rising at ibrutinib response.

The TCR originated in a human donor with chronic lymphocytic leukemia. This material consisted of PBMCs, taken after 24 months of ibrutinib treatment. The chain links TRBV7-6 to TRBJ2-7; D assignment may be TRBD1 or TRBD2 (5 bases each). This CDR3 reads CASSFQAGSSYEQYF. The CDR3 DNA reads as TGTGCCAGCAGCTTTCAGGCAGGGAGCTCCTACGAGCAGTACTTC. Complete variable domain (other parts from reference TRBV7-6 and TRBJ2-7): GAGVSQSPRYKVTKRGQDVALRCDPISGHVSLYWYRQALGQGPEFLTYFNYEAQQDKSGLPNDRFSAERPEGSISTLTIQRTEQRDSAMYRCASSFQAGSSYEQYFGPGTRLTVT.